This passage covers 28 T cell receptor beta chains from one sample sequenced in a study of vaccination and CD4 T cells after COVID-19 (dated 2022 in TCRdb). This sample's treatment or condition label indicates: approximately 11-day PBMC culture with coronavirus spike peptide pools or control peptides (ViraFEST assay). The library was built by means of PCR. Sequencing relied on an Illumina iSeq 100. DNA from cultured CD4+ T cells underwent TCR sequencing with the Oncomine TCR Beta short-read assay at the Johns Hopkins FTIC core. TCRdb trimmed the raw reads at Q25, called clones with MiXCR and kept productive beta chains. Every CDR3 protein is listed once, alongside the most common genes and DNA of its rows. Here the sample has fewer than 20,000 distinct CDR3 sequences; around 40% occur a single time. The ten largest clones take up about a quarter of the sample. Their antigens remain unidentified. The sample here was CD4+ T cells from blood, cultured in vitro, taken before SARS-CoV-2 vaccination. The receptors originated from a human donor who received a COVID-19 vaccine.

Only a few counts were recorded for this clonotype. The CDR3 spells CASSPDRHSGNTIYF. The CDR3 nucleotides are TGTGCCAGCAGTCCGGACCGACACTCTGGAAACACCATATATTTT. V and J are TRBV2 and TRBJ1-3; unclear D gene. CDR3 length: 15 residues. Germline values: CDR1 SNHLY, CDR2 FYNNEI. V lost 5 bases and J 0 bases, leaving 11 bases between the germline ends.

The chain is built from TRBV5-6 and TRBJ1-2; possible D gene TRBD1, 5 bases. Trimming shortened V by 1 base and J by 8 bases, and 15 bases separated the two germline ends. This CDR3 has 14 residues. Germline-derived CDR1 and CDR2 are SGHDT and YYEEEE. CDR3 sequence (DNA): TGTGCCAGCAGCTTGCGGGGCCGTCCCTCCGGCTACACCTTC. Its protein product is CASSLRGRPSGYTF.

This clonotype was seen only once. The gene calls are TRBV6-1 and TRBJ2-2; 8 nucleotides line up with TRBD1. V gave up 6 bases and J gave up 3 bases; unmatched junction bases: 3. CDR1 is MNHNS and CDR2 is SASEGT in the germline V gene. The CDR3 spans 14 residues. CDR3 loop: CASRGQGDTGELFF. DNA of the CDR3: TGTGCCAGCAGAGGACAGGGAGACACCGGGGAGCTGTTTTTT.

V and J are TRBV14 and TRBJ1-1; possible D gene TRBD1, 6 bases. Germline V gives CDR1 SGHDN, CDR2 FVKESK. V lost 4 bases, J lost 7 bases, and 10 bases lay in between. The CDR3 spans 12 residues. The CDR3 DNA is TGTGCCAGCAGCCCCCAGGGGTTTGAAGCTTTCTTT. As protein: CASSPQGFEAFF. The full variable domain, in which reference TRBV14 and TRBJ1-1 provide the parts outside the CDR3, is EAGVTQFPSHSVIEKGQTVTLRCDPISGHDNLYWYRRVMGKEIKFLLHFVKESKQDESGMPNNRFLAERTGGTYSTLKVQPAELEDSGVYFCASSPQGFEAFFGQGTRLTVV.

The chain links TRBV6-1 to TRBJ1-3; no clear D gene. The CDR3 contains 16 residues. CDR1 is MNHNS, CDR2 SASEGT, per germline. Trimming removed 7 bases from V and 2 bases from J, with 18 bases in between. CDR3 sequence (DNA): TGTGCCAGCACTCCGAGGCAGCGAGGACCTGGAAACACCATATATTTT. Protein: CASTPRQRGPGNTIYF.

This clonotype was seen only a few times. The gene calls are TRBV6-1 and TRBJ1-6; 7 nucleotides align to TRBD1. The CDR3 spans 16 residues. The V gene's germline CDR1 is MNHNS and CDR2 SASEGT. The V segment lost 6 bases and the J segment 7 bases; nucleotides outside the gene matches: 12. CDR3 DNA: TGTGCCAGCAGCAGTACCCCGGGACAGTCGAATTCACCCCTCCACTTT. Translated, it gives CASSSTPGQSNSPLHF.

V is TRBV6-4 and J is TRBJ2-1; 7 bases align to TRBD1. The germline CDR1 and CDR2 sequences are MRHNA and SNTAGT. The V segment lost 3 bases and the J segment 3 bases; nucleotides outside the gene matches: 2. The CDR3 covers 14 residues. In DNA, the CDR3 is TGTGCCAGCAGTGAGGGGACAGACTACAATGAGCAGTTCTTC. Residues: CASSEGTDYNEQFF.

The J gene is TRBJ2-2, the V gene TRBV12-3 or TRBV12-4; no definite D call. V lost 5 bases and J 4 bases, leaving 8 bases between the germline ends. This CDR3 has 13 residues. DNA of the CDR3: TGTGCCAGCAGTATTAGGGTCACCGGGGAGCTGTTTTTT. Amino acids: CASSIRVTGELFF.

This clonotype has more than one count but fewer than ten. This chain links TRBV14 with TRBJ2-3, with D possibly matching TRBD1 (6 bases). The germline V and J ends were trimmed by 1 base and 3 bases, with 11 bases remaining between them. Germline V lookup: CDR1 SGHDN, CDR2 FVKESK. The CDR3 length is 15 residues. The CDR3 DNA is TGTGCCAGCAGCCAAGTGGTTGGACAGACAGATACGCAGTATTTT. Protein product: CASSQVVGQTDTQYF.

This clonotype was picked up a small number of times. The gene calls are TRBV19 and TRBJ2-3; no firm D call. Germline CDR1 reads LNHDA; CDR2 reads SQIVND (reference sequence). V lost 3 bases and J 4 bases, leaving 11 bases between the germline ends. CDR3 length: 14 residues. CDR3 nucleotide sequence: TGTGCCAGTAGTATGGTAACCGGGCCAGATACGCAGTATTTT. Its translation is CASSMVTGPDTQYF.

In this sample, this clonotype turned up a few times. J is TRBJ1-2 and V is TRBV25-1, with D unresolved. Trimming cost V 7 bases and J 8 bases, with 14 bases left between them. This CDR3 spans 12 amino acids. The germline gives CDR1 MGHDK, CDR2 SYGVNS. The CDR3 DNA is TGTGCCAGCACCGAAGAGTACAAGGGCTACACCTTC. The encoded protein is CASTEEYKGYTF.

The chain recombines TRBV5-1 with TRBJ1-1; D is perhaps TRBD1 (5 bases). CDR3 length equals 13 residues. Between the trimmed V and J ends, which lost 1 base and 5 bases, there was a span of 9 bases. Per the germline V gene, CDR1 is SGHRS and CDR2 is YFSETQ. This CDR3 is CASSLTQETEAFF. The CDR3 DNA follows: TGCGCCAGCAGCTTGACACAGGAGACTGAAGCTTTCTTT.

This clonotype has more than one count but fewer than ten. The chain recombines TRBV10-3 with TRBJ1-4; D might be TRBD1 (6 bases). CDR3 length equals 14 residues. The ends were cut back, 2 bases at V and 7 bases at J, with 11 bases in the middle. In germline, CDR1 is ENHRY, CDR2 SYGVKD. As DNA, the CDR3 is TGTGCCATCAGTGAGATGGGGGCAGGTGAAAAACTGTTTTTT. Encoded protein: CAISEMGAGEKLFF.

V and J are TRBV6-2 or TRBV6-3 and TRBJ2-2; D gene ambiguous. CDR3 length: 14 residues. In germline, CDR1 is MNHEY, CDR2 SVGEGT. The ends were cut back, 7 bases at V and 1 base at J, with 10 bases in the middle. CDR3 sequence (DNA): TGTGCCAGCACTCTTAGTTGGAACACCGGGGAGCTGTTTTTT. This codes for CASTLSWNTGELFF.

The V gene is TRBV5-4, the J gene TRBJ2-3; 9 bases are a match to TRBD2. CDR1 is SGHNT and CDR2 is YYREEE in the germline V gene (reference sequence). This CDR3 is built from 15 residues. The trim removed 4 bases at V and 4 bases at J, leaving 7 bases unmatched. The CDR3 nucleotides read TGTGCCAGCAGCGCACCCCTAGCGGGGCCAGATACGCAGTATTTT. Its protein product is CASSAPLAGPDTQYF.

V gene TRBV27 combines with J gene TRBJ2-4; maybe TRBD1 (6 bases). The CDR3 consists of 15 residues. Looked up from germline, CDR1 is MNHEY and CDR2 is SMNVEV (reference sequence). The V gene lost 6 bases and the J gene lost 5 bases, with 17 bases spanning the gap. DNA of the CDR3: TGTGCCAGCAGCGCACGTAGTCGACAGGAAAACATTCAGTACTTC. Amino acids: CASSARSRQENIQYF.

This rearrangement joins TRBV7-9 to TRBJ2-3; 7 bases align to TRBD1. The CDR3 runs to 15 residues. Germline CDR1 reads SEHNR; CDR2 reads FQNEAQ (reference sequence). Unmatched junction bases numbered 11, after V lost 5 bases and J lost 6 bases. CDR3 in amino acids: CASSASGTEYDTQYF. DNA of the CDR3: TGTGCCAGCAGCGCATCCGGGACAGAATATGATACGCAGTATTTT.

The gene calls are TRBV6-5 and TRBJ1-5, with a weak D call TRBD1 (6 bases). V was trimmed by 0 bases and J by 5 bases, leaving 11 bases between them. This CDR3 region has 15 residues. Germline values: CDR1 MNHEY, CDR2 SVGAGI. For the CDR3, the DNA is TGTGCCAGCAGTTACTCGAGGGGGTTCGATCAGCCCCAGCATTTT. Residues: CASSYSRGFDQPQHF.

The chain carries TRBV7-6 and TRBJ2-7; D possibly corresponds to TRBD1 (5 bases). Germline CDR1 is SGHVS and CDR2 is FNYEAQ. The V and J ends lost 2 bases and 3 bases respectively, with 17 bases between them. CDR3 length equals 16 residues. The CDR3 DNA reads TGTGCCAGCAGCTTAACCGTTCCTGGGCAGGGCTACGAGCAGTACTTC. Translation: CASSLTVPGQGYEQYF. The full variable domain, rest sourced from reference TRBV7-6 and TRBJ2-7, is GAGVSQSPRYKVTKRGQDVALRCDPISGHVSLYWYRQALGQGPEFLTYFNYEAQQDKSGLPNDRFSAERPEGSISTLTIQRTEQRDSAMYRCASSLTVPGQGYEQYFGPGTRLTVT.

This clonotype was observed a single time. V and J are TRBV7-9 and TRBJ2-1, with 9 bases identical to TRBD2. Per germline, CDR1 SEHNR and CDR2 FQNEAQ (reference sequence). There are 14 residues in the CDR3. After removal of 7 bases from V and 4 bases from J, the junction contained 5 bases not matched to a gene. CDR3 nucleotide sequence: TGTGCCAGCAATCAGCGGGGGGCGTACAATGAGCAGTTCTTC. Encoded protein: CASNQRGAYNEQFF.

This chain links TRBV10-3 with TRBJ2-1; TRBD2 might be the D (6 bases). This CDR3 comprises 12 residues. CDR1 is ENHRY, CDR2 SYGVKD, per germline. With 8 bases removed from V and 3 bases from J, the gap between germline ends came to 8 bases. The CDR3 loop reads CAIGRGYNEQFF. For the CDR3, the DNA is TGTGCCATCGGGCGGGGCTACAATGAGCAGTTCTTC.

This clonotype showed up just a few times. V gene TRBV20-1 combines with J gene TRBJ1-5; maybe TRBD1 (5 bases). V was pared by 3 bases and J by 3 bases, with 15 bases between. The germline CDR1 and CDR2 sequences are DFQATT and SNEGSKA (reference sequence). The CDR3 covers 15 residues. CDR3 DNA: TGCAGTGCTAGGGTCCCGGGACGGATCAATCAGCCCCAGCATTTT. Protein product: CSARVPGRINQPQHF.

This clonotype was seen a single time. The gene calls are TRBV7-8 and TRBJ1-1, with a weak D call TRBD1 (5 bases). CDR1 is SGHVS and CDR2 is FQNEAQ in the germline V gene. Deletions cut 6 bases from V and 4 bases from J, with 18 bases between. The CDR3 contains 15 residues. The CDR3 spells CASSHRVGVGTEAFF. The CDR3 nucleotides are TGTGCCAGCAGTCATAGGGTGGGGGTAGGCACTGAAGCTTTCTTT.

The genes are TRBV2 and TRBJ2-7; a possible D gene is TRBD1 (5 bases). Trimming stripped 6 bases from V and 2 bases from J, with 14 bases between. The CDR3 spans 14 residues. The V gene's germline CDR1 is SNHLY and CDR2 FYNNEI. CDR3 residues: CASRSSAGTYEQYF. The CDR3 DNA is TGTGCCAGCAGAAGCTCGGCAGGGACCTACGAGCAGTACTTC. The full variable domain, completed using reference TRBV2 and TRBJ2-7, is EPEVTQTPSHQVTQMGQEVILRCVPISNHLYFYWYRQILGQKVEFLVSFYNNEISEKSEIFDDQFSVERPDGSNFTLKIRSTKLEDSAMYFCASRSSAGTYEQYFGPGTRLTVT.

This chain uses TRBV6-1 with TRBJ2-7, with unresolved D. The CDR3 has 11 residues. V was shortened by 2 bases and J by 1 base, with 0 bases between the two germline ends. Germline CDR1 reads MNHNS; CDR2 reads SASEGT. The CDR3 DNA follows: TGTGCCAGCAGTGAATCCTACGAGCAGTACTTC. Its translation is CASSESYEQYF.

V is TRBV7-9 and J is TRBJ2-2, with TRBD2 matching over 10 bases. This CDR3 contains 15 residues. V lost 4 bases, J lost 3 bases, and 2 bases stayed unmatched. In germline, CDR1 is SEHNR, CDR2 FQNEAQ (reference sequence). CDR3 DNA: TGTGCCAGCAGCTCGACTAGCGGGTACACCGGGGAGCTGTTTTTT. Translated: CASSSTSGYTGELFF.

The rearrangement uses TRBV12-3 or TRBV12-4 and TRBJ1-5, with D uncertain. The CDR3 loop spans 17 amino acids. V gave up 0 bases and J gave up 4 bases, with 16 bases separating them. CDR3 sequence (DNA): TGTGCCAGCAGTTTAGCCCTCCAGGCAGGAGGGAATCAGCCCCAGCATTTT. It is translated as CASSLALQAGGNQPQHF.

CDR3 amino acids: CASSRPGREGYTF. The CDR3 nucleotides are TGTGCCAGCAGCCGGCCGGGGCGAGAGGGCTACACCTTC. The J gene is TRBJ1-2, the V gene TRBV5-6; the D gene is possibly TRBD1 (5 bases). This CDR3 is 13 amino acids long. The V end lost 4 bases, the J end lost 8 bases, and 15 bases lay between the germline ends. Germline CDR1 is SGHDT and CDR2 is YYEEEE.